The 18 T cell receptor beta chains presented below share a single source sample, sequenced in a study of T cells expressing NK-cell markers. TCRdb reprocessed the 5' RACE reads, with one entry per CDR3 protein and no DNA. The listing records 500,000 to 700,000 distinct CDR3 sequences. Sequenced material: blood T cells: a sorted CD56 or NKG2C T cell subset, CD4+ or CD8+ T cells, or bulk PBMC T cells (not recorded which). The receptors originated from a young man in good health.

The chain combines TRBV5-1 with TRBJ2-5; there is no DNA to check the TCRdb D call of TRBD1. The CDR3 totals 15 residues. Germline assignment: CDR1 SGHRS and CDR2 YFSETQ. CDR3 sequence reads: CASSLASGGAETQYF.

The V gene is TRBV4-3, the J gene TRBJ2-3; with no DNA, the TCRdb D assignment of TRBD2 cannot be verified. Germline CDR1 LGHNA, CDR2 YSLEER. The length of the CDR3 is 18 residues. CDR3 sequence reads: CASSPSGRLAGVTDTQYF.

This chain connects TRBV12-3 or TRBV12-4 to TRBJ2-7; TCRdb's assignment of TRBD2 cannot be checked, as there is no DNA. The CDR3 totals 14 residues. The CDR3 region is CASSRGPALYEQYF.

The gene calls are TRBV4-3 and TRBJ2-7; the D gene TCRdb calls, TRBD2, cannot be checked with no DNA. This CDR3 has 16 amino acids. CDR1 and CDR2 from the germline V gene are LGHNA and YSLEER. The CDR3 loop is CASSQEVTREPYEQYF.

The J gene is TRBJ2-6, the V gene TRBV25-1; TCRdb gives TRBD2 as the D gene, but with no DNA this cannot be confirmed. The CDR3 is 14 amino acids. Germline V gives CDR1 MGHDK, CDR2 SYGVNS. CDR3 region: CATGTSSGANVLTF. The full variable domain, its missing parts supplied by reference TRBV25-1 and TRBJ2-6, is EADIYQTPRYLVIGTGKKITLECSQTMGHDKMYWYQQDPGMELHLIHYSYGVNSTEKGDLSSESTVSRIRTEHFPLTLESARPSHTSQYLCATGTSSGANVLTFGAGSRLTVL.

The chain combines TRBV18 with TRBJ2-7; TCRdb's D call, TRBD1, is unchecked because there is no DNA. The CDR3 runs to 12 residues. The germline CDR1 and CDR2 sequences are KGHSH and LQKENI. The CDR3 reads CASSREGSEQYF.

V is TRBV29-1 and J is TRBJ2-2; TCRdb proposes TRBD2, but this gene call is untestable without DNA. The CDR3 contains 15 residues. CDR1 is SQVTM and CDR2 is ANQGSEA in the germline V gene. CDR3: CSVTWGLALRGELFF.

The chain joins TRBV5-6 to TRBJ2-5; the D gene TCRdb calls, TRBD2, cannot be checked with no DNA. Looked up from germline, CDR1 is SGHDT and CDR2 is YYEEEE. The CDR3 loop spans 16 amino acids. This CDR3 reads CASFHTGTSGQETQYF.

V gene TRBV5-4 combines with J gene TRBJ2-2; TCRdb outputs TRBD2, but without DNA this stays unchecked. CDR1 is SGHNT, CDR2 YYREEE, per germline (reference sequence). The CDR3 is 16 residues long. The CDR3 here is CASSLRAGSNTGELFF.

The chain employs TRBV5-1 and TRBJ1-6; TCRdb gives TRBD1 as the D gene, but with no DNA this cannot be confirmed. The V gene's germline CDR1 is SGHRS and CDR2 YFSETQ. This CDR3 spans 15 amino acids. The CDR3 protein is CASRTDRGPNSPLHF.

This rearrangement joins TRBV6-5 to TRBJ1-1; lacking DNA, the TRBD1 call made by TCRdb goes unchecked. The CDR3 runs 16 residues. Germline lookup yields CDR1 MNHEY and CDR2 SVGAGI. The CDR3 is CASSYSGQPALTEAFF.

The J gene is TRBJ2-1, the V gene TRBV5-1. CDR1 is SGHRS, CDR2 YFSETQ, per germline. The length of the CDR3 is 16 residues. CDR3 protein: CASSPDGVYSYNEQFF.

The genes are TRBV12-3 or TRBV12-4 and TRBJ1-2; TCRdb's D gene call, TRBD1, goes unchecked for lack of DNA. The CDR3 extends over 15 amino acids. The chain's CDR3 is CASSPRTGTYYGYTF.

The chain uses TRBV7-6 and TRBJ2-2; the D call from TCRdb, TRBD2, cannot be confirmed without DNA. Germline lookup yields CDR1 SGHVS and CDR2 FNYEAQ. The CDR3 has 17 amino acids. CDR3 sequence reads: CASSSAVGAGGPGELFF.

The chain links TRBV4-3 to TRBJ2-7; checking the TCRdb D call of TRBD2 is not possible without DNA. Germline CDR1 reads LGHNA; CDR2 reads YSLEER. CDR3 length: 17 residues. The CDR3 here is CASSQDLQAGIAYEQYF.

The V gene is TRBV7-9, the J gene TRBJ1-4; the TCRdb call, TRBD1, lacks DNA for checking. The CDR3 extends over 13 amino acids. Germline V gives CDR1 SEHNR, CDR2 FQNEAQ (reference sequence). CDR3 in amino acids: CASSSGASEKLFF. The full variable domain, with the rest looked up from reference TRBV7-9 and TRBJ1-4, is DTGVSQNPRHKITKRGQNVTFRCDPISEHNRLYWYRQTLGQGPEFLTYFQNEAQLEKSRLLSDRFSAERPKGSFSTLEIQRTEQGDSAMYLCASSSGASEKLFFGSGTQLSVL.

The CDR3 here is CSARDQLAGEANEQFF. The chain has TRBV20-1 and TRBJ2-1; TCRdb's D gene call, TRBD2, goes unchecked for lack of DNA. Per the germline V gene, CDR1 is DFQATT and CDR2 is SNEGSKA (reference sequence). The CDR3 extends over 16 amino acids.

The chain employs TRBV12-3 or TRBV12-4 and TRBJ2-3; the TCRdb D gene call, TRBD2, has no DNA to confirm it. The CDR3 length is 16 residues. This CDR3 is CASSPQVSGRADTQYF.